The T cell receptor beta chain described here comes from a study of blood T cell repertoires in COVID-19. V lost 1 base and J lost 8, with 8 bases in between. The CDR3 extends over 12 amino acids. Profiled with immunoSEQ multiplex PCR; TCRdb holds only in-frame clones, not every one. The sample comprises 100,000 or so clones, less than 85% of which are singletons, and roughly 17% rests with the top ten. The sequenced material came from peripheral blood. The chain uses TRBV12-3 or TRBV12-4 and TRBJ1-2; a weak D match, TRBD1 (5 bases). This TCR came from a woman in her sixties or seventies with acute or convalescent COVID-19. The CDR3 loop is CASSLGGVGYTF. CDR3 in DNA: TGTGCCAGCAGTTTAGGGGGGGTCGGCTACACCTTC.